Listed below are T cell receptor beta chains from one sample, sequenced in a study of monozygotic twins with cystic fibrosis. Clones were read by immunoSEQ multiplex PCR, and TCRdb kept only the in-frame ones, dropping some. Of 13,000 or so clones in the sample, over 75% were seen once. The sample was blood. The receptor source for this set is a boy younger than 18 with cystic fibrosis. The CDR3 runs from the conserved cysteine through the conserved F or W. Each record gives: V gene, clone size, J gene, CDR3 protein. Not every row has a clone size; where given, it reads once, few, many or a size class.

v_call: TRBV11-2
clone_size: .
j_call: TRBJ1-2
cdr3_aa: CASSFHRDYGYTF

v_call: TRBV7-2
clone_size: .
j_call: TRBJ1-2
cdr3_aa: CASSIVPVINYGYTF

v_call: TRBV28
clone_size: .
j_call: TRBJ2-1
cdr3_aa: CASSLFTGDNEQFF

v_call: TRBV18
clone_size: .
j_call: TRBJ1-1
cdr3_aa: CASMKDRGRTEAFF

v_call: TRBV7-8
clone_size: .
j_call: TRBJ2-4
cdr3_aa: CASSHGNLQYF

v_call: TRBV28
clone_size: .
j_call: TRBJ2-1
cdr3_aa: CASSLLASGKYNEQFF

v_call: TRBV27
clone_size: once
j_call: .
cdr3_aa: CASSSVASGRGNEQYF

v_call: TRBV6-1
clone_size: .
j_call: TRBJ1-5
cdr3_aa: CASSRQAGQPQHF

v_call: TRBV28
clone_size: .
j_call: TRBJ2-3
cdr3_aa: CASRGTGGADTQYF

v_call: TRBV10-1
clone_size: few
j_call: TRBJ1-2
cdr3_aa: CASSISGGRGYNYGYTF

v_call: TRBV5-6
clone_size: .
j_call: TRBJ2-1
cdr3_aa: CATPWRATTFF

v_call: TRBV5-1
clone_size: .
j_call: TRBJ2-7
cdr3_aa: CASSQRTGDLYEQYF

v_call: TRBV7-2
clone_size: once
j_call: TRBJ2-1
cdr3_aa: CASSLEGRVDLEQFF

v_call: TRBV4-2
clone_size: few
j_call: TRBJ2-3
cdr3_aa: CASSPSYSGGHTDTQYF

v_call: TRBV27
clone_size: .
j_call: TRBJ2-7
cdr3_aa: CASTPPRVRTSGSYEQYF

v_call: TRBV28
clone_size: .
j_call: TRBJ1-2
cdr3_aa: CASSSVQGNYGYTF

v_call: TRBV7-9
clone_size: medium-sized
j_call: TRBJ1-2
cdr3_aa: CASSLAGVNYGYTF

v_call: TRBV15
clone_size: .
j_call: TRBJ1-1
cdr3_aa: CATSRGSGGTEAFF

v_call: TRBV5-1
clone_size: .
j_call: TRBJ1-2
cdr3_aa: CASSTGQDPYGYTF

v_call: TRBV18
clone_size: .
j_call: TRBJ2-2
cdr3_aa: CASSPLPNTGELFF

v_call: TRBV5-4
clone_size: .
j_call: TRBJ2-3
cdr3_aa: CASSLAVAVDITDTQYF

v_call: TRBV29-1
clone_size: .
j_call: TRBJ1-3
cdr3_aa: CSVEDPGQGNTIYF

v_call: TRBV25-1
clone_size: .
j_call: TRBJ2-7
cdr3_aa: CASSYGRNEQYF

v_call: TRBV19
clone_size: .
j_call: TRBJ2-7
cdr3_aa: CASSPLAGAGYEQYF

v_call: TRBV2
clone_size: .
j_call: TRBJ1-2
cdr3_aa: CASVRMAPGAVGYTF

v_call: TRBV4-1
clone_size: .
j_call: TRBJ2-5
cdr3_aa: CASSQVLVVSRETQYF

v_call: TRBV30
clone_size: .
j_call: TRBJ2-6
cdr3_aa: CAWRGAGANVLTF

v_call: TRBV5-5
clone_size: .
j_call: TRBJ1-2
cdr3_aa: CASSLRRQGNYGYTF

v_call: TRBV10-2
clone_size: .
j_call: TRBJ1-1
cdr3_aa: CASSAHAQGATEAFF

v_call: TRBV9
clone_size: .
j_call: TRBJ1-2
cdr3_aa: CASSVRDRADGYTF

v_call: TRBV13
clone_size: .
j_call: TRBJ2-7
cdr3_aa: CASSRGTPIITYEQYF

v_call: TRBV10-3
clone_size: .
j_call: TRBJ2-3
cdr3_aa: CAISEARTSGGRTDTQYF

v_call: TRBV7-2
clone_size: .
j_call: TRBJ2-1
cdr3_aa: CASSLNLGVYNEQFF

v_call: TRBV5-6
clone_size: .
j_call: TRBJ2-1
cdr3_aa: CASSFEPSWGSYNEQFF

v_call: TRBV6-1
clone_size: .
j_call: TRBJ1-1
cdr3_aa: CASTPRSVNTEAFF

v_call: TRBV6-4
clone_size: .
j_call: TRBJ1-1
cdr3_aa: CASSSEMNTEAFF

v_call: TRBV5-4
clone_size: .
j_call: TRBJ1-1
cdr3_aa: CASRGGQGEGHTEAFF

v_call: TRBV19
clone_size: .
j_call: TRBJ2-4
cdr3_aa: CASSWSSTKNIQYF

v_call: TRBV5-1
clone_size: .
j_call: .
cdr3_aa: CASSLGLAGSYEQYF

v_call: TRBV30
clone_size: .
j_call: TRBJ1-5
cdr3_aa: CAWSVESLGPQHF

v_call: TRBV5-5
clone_size: .
j_call: TRBJ2-7
cdr3_aa: CASSFRGVIPGLSYEQYF

v_call: TRBV6-1
clone_size: .
j_call: TRBJ2-7
cdr3_aa: CASSPYTGLTYEQYF

v_call: TRBV7-7
clone_size: .
j_call: TRBJ2-1
cdr3_aa: CASSSGLGVEQFF

v_call: TRBV6-1
clone_size: .
j_call: TRBJ1-2
cdr3_aa: CASSLAGPNYGYTF

v_call: TRBV5-1
clone_size: .
j_call: TRBJ2-5
cdr3_aa: CASSRPADLETQYF

v_call: TRBV16
clone_size: .
j_call: TRBJ2-2
cdr3_aa: CASSHFGLDSRELFF

v_call: TRBV10-3
clone_size: .
j_call: TRBJ2-7
cdr3_aa: CASLAGGSYEQYF

v_call: TRBV10-3
clone_size: .
j_call: TRBJ2-3
cdr3_aa: CAISERAGTSQADTQYF

v_call: TRBV19
clone_size: .
j_call: TRBJ2-7
cdr3_aa: CASSIPGQGREQYF

v_call: TRBV11-2
clone_size: .
j_call: TRBJ2-1
cdr3_aa: CASSSWGSSYNEQFF